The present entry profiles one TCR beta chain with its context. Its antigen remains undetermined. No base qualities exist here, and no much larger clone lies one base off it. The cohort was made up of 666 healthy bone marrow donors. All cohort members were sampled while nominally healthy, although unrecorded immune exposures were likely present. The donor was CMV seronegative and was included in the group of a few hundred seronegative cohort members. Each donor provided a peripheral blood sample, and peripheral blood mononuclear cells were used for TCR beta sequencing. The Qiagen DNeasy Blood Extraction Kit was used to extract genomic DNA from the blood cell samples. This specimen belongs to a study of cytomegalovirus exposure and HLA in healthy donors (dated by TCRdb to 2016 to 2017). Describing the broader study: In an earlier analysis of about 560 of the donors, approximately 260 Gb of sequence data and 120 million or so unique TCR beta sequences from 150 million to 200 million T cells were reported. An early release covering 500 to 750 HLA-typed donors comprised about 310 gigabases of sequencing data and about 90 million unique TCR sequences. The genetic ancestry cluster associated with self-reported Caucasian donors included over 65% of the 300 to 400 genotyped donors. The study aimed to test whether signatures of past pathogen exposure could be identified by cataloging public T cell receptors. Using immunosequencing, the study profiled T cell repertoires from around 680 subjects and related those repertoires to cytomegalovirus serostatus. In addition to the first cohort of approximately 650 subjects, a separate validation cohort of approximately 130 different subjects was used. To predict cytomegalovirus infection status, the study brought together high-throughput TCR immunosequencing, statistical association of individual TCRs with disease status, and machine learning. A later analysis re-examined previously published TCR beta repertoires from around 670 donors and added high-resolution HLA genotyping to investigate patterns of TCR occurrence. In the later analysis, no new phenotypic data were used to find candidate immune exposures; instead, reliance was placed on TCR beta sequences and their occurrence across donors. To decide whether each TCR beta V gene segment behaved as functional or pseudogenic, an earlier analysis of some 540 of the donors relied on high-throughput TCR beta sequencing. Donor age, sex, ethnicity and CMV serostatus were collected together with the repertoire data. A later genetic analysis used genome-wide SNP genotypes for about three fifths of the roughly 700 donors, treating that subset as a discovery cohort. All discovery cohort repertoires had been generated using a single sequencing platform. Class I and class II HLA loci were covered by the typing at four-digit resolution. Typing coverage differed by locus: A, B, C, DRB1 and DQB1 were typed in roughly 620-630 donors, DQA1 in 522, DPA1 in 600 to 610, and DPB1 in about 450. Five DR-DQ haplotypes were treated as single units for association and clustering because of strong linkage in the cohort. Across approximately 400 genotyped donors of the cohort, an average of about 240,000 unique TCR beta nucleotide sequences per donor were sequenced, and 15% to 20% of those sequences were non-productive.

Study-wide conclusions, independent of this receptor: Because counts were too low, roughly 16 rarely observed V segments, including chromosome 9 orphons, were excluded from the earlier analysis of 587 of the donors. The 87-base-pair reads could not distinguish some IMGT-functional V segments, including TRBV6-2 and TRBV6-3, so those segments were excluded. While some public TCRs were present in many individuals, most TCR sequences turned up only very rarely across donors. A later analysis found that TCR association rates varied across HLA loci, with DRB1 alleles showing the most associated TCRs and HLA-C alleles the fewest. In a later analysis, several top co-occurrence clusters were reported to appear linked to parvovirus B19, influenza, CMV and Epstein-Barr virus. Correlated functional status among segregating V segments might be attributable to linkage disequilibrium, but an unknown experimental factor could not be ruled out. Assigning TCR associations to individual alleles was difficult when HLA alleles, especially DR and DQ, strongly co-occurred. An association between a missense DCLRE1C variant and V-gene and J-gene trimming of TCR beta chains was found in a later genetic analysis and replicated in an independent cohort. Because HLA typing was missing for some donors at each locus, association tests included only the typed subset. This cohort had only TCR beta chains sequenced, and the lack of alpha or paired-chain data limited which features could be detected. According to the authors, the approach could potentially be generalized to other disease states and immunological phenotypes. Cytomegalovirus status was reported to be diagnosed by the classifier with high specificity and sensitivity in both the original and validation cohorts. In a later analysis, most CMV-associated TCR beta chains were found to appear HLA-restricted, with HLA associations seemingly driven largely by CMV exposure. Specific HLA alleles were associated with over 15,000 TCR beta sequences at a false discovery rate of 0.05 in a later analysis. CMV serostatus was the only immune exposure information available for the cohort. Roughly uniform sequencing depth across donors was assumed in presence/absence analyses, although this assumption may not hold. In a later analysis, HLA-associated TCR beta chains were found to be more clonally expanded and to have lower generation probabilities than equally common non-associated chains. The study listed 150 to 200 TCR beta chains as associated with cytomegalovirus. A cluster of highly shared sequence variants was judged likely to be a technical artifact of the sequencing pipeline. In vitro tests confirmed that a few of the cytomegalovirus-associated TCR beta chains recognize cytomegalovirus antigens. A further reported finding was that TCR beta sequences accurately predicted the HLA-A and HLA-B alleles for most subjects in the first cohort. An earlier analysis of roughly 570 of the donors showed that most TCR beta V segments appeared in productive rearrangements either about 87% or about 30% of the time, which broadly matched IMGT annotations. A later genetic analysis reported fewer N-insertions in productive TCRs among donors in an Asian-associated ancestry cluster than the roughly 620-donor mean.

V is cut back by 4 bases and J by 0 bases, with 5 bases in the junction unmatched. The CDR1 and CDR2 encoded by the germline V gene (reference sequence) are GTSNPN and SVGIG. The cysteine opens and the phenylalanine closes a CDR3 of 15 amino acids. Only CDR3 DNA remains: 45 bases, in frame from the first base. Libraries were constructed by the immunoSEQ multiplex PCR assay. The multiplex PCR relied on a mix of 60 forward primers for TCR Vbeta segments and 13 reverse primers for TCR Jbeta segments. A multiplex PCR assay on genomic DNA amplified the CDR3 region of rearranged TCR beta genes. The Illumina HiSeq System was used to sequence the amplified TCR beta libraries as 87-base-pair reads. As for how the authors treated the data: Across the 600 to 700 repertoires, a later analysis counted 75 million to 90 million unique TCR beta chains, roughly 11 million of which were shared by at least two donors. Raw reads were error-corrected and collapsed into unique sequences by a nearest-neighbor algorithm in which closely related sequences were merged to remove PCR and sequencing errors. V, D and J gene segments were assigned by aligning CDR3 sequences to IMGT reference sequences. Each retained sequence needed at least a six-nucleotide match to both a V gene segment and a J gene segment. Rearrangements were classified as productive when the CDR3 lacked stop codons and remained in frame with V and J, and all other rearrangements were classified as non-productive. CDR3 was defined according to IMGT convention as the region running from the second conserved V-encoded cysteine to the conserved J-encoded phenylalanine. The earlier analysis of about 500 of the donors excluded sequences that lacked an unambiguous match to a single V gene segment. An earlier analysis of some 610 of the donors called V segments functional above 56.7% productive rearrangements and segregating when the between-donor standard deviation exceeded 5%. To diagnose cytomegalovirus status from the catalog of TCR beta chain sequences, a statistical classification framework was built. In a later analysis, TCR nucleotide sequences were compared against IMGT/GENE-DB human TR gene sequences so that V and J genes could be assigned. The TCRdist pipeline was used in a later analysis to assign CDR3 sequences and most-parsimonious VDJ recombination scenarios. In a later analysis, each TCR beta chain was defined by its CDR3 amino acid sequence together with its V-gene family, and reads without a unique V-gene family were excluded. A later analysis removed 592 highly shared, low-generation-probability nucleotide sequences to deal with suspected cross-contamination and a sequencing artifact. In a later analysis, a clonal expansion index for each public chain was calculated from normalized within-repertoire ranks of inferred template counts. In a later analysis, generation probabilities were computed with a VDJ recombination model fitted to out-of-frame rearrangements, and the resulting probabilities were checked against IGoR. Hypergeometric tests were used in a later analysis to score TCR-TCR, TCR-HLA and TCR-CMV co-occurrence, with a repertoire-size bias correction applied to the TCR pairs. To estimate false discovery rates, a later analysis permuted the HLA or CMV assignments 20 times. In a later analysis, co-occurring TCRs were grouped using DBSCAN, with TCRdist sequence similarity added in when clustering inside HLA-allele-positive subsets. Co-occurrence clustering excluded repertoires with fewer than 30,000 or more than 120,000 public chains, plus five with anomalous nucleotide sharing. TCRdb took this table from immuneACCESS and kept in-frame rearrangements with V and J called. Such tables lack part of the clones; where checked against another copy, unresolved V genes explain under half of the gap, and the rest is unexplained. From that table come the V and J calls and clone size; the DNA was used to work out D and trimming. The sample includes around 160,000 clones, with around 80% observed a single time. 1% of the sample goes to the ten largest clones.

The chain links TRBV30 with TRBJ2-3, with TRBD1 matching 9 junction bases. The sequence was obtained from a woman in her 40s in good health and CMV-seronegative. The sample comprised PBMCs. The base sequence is TGTGCCTGGACCGGGGGGACAGGGAGCACAGATACGCAGTATTTT. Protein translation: CAWTGGTGSTDTQYF.